Listed below are T cell receptor beta chains from one sample, sequenced in a study of blood T cell repertoires in COVID-19. Clones were sequenced by immunoSEQ multiplex PCR, and TCRdb holds only the in-frame ones, with some missing. The data contain around 160,000 clones, approximately 83% of them seen just once; the ten biggest clones take up around 8%. Sequencing was performed on peripheral blood. These receptors all stem from a woman aged 60 to 75 with COVID-19, enrolled during active disease. Each CDR3 is given with its conserved first and last residue. The order of the fields is clone size, D gene, J gene, V gene, CDR3 DNA, CDR3 protein. A D gene is named only where the DNA matches it firmly. The listing skips clone size in some rows; elsewhere it reads once, few, many or a size class.

- TRBD1 TRBJ1-1 TRBV7-2 TGTGCCAGCAGCTTTTCAGGGGGGATAAACACTGAAGCTTTCTTT CASSFSGGINTEAFF
few - TRBJ2-7 TRBV4-2 TGTGCCAGCAGCCAAGTGGGTTGGACAGACTCCTACGAGCAGTACTTC CASSQVGWTDSYEQYF
- - TRBJ1-1 TRBV4-1 TGCGCCAGCAGCCAAATAAACCCCGGCCCCCGGGATGAAGCTTTCTTT CASSQINPGPRDEAFF
- - TRBJ2-5 TRBV3-1/TRBV3-2 TGTGCCAGCAGCCAAGGCGGCGGGGCTGAGACCCAGTACTTC CASSQGGGAETQYF
- - TRBJ2-3 TRBV6-5 TGTGCCAGCAGCGGGCCGGGACTTACCACAGATACGCAGTATTTT CASSGPGLTTDTQYF
- - TRBJ1-1 TRBV6-5 TGTGCCAGCAGTTACAGGAGGAACACTGAAGCTTTCTTT CASSYRRNTEAFF
- TRBD1 TRBJ1-1 TRBV2 TGTGCCAGCAGGCAAACAGGGGTCACTGAAGCTTTCTTT CASRQTGVTEAFF
- - TRBJ2-7 TRBV19 TGTGCCAGTAAGGAGGGTCAGGGAGCCTACGAGCAGTACTTC CASKEGQGAYEQYF
- - TRBJ1-1 TRBV7-3 TGTGCCAGCAGCTTATCTGCGGCGAACACTGAAGCTTTCTTT CASSLSAANTEAFF
once TRBD1 TRBJ1-1 TRBV25-1 TGTGCCAGCAGTGATACCCGGATAGGGACAGGGATGAACACTGAAGCTTTCTTT CASSDTRIGTGMNTEAFF
- TRBD1 TRBJ2-7 TRBV10-3 TGTGCCATCAGTGGGCCCCCCGGGGACAGGGGCTCCTACGAGCAGTACTTC CAISGPPGDRGSYEQYF
- TRBD1 TRBJ1-2 TRBV27 TGTGCCAGCAGTTTATCGATTGCTGTAAGCGGACAGGGTGCACACTATGGCTACACCTTC CASSLSIAVSGQGAHYGYTF
- TRBD1 TRBJ2-2 TRBV7-9 TGTGCCAGCAGCTTTCCGGGACAGGGGGTTTATACCGGGGAGCTGTTTTTT CASSFPGQGVYTGELFF
- - TRBJ2-7 TRBV7-2 TGTGCCAGCAGCTCCCGCGACGAGCAGTACTTC CASSSRDEQYF
- - TRBJ2-5 TRBV7-7 TGTGCTATCGGTCAGGACAACCAAGAGACCCAGTACTTC CAIGQDNQETQYF
- TRBD1 TRBJ1-2 TRBV2 TGTGCCAGCACCCTGGCGGACAGGGCCGATCCCCACACCTTC CASTLADRADPHTF
- TRBD1 TRBJ2-3 TRBV11-1 TGTGCCAGCAGGTTACAGGGGGGCGTCTTAGATACGCAGTATTTT CASRLQGGVLDTQYF
- - TRBJ2-1 TRBV11-3 TGTGCCAGCAGCTTAGAAACTAGCTCCTACAATGAGCAGTTCTTC CASSLETSSYNEQFF
- TRBD1 TRBJ1-2 TRBV5-1 TGCGCCAGCAGCGCAATGACAGGGGACTATGGCTACACCTTC CASSAMTGDYGYTF
- - TRBJ1-2 TRBV4-3 TGCGCCAGCAGCCAAGGAATTGGGGGGAACTATGGCTACACCTTC CASSQGIGGNYGYTF
few - TRBJ1-1 TRBV7-9 TGTGCCAGCATCCATACCGGGGGGTTT CASIHTGGF
- - TRBJ2-3 TRBV4-1 TGCGCCAGCAGCCAAGAACAAGCGGTCACGCAGTATTTT CASSQEQAVTQYF
- TRBD1 TRBJ1-6 TRBV19 TGTGCCGGCGGACAGGGGATTAATTCACCCCTCCACTTT CAGGQGINSPLHF
few TRBD2 TRBJ2-3 TRBV4-2 TGTGCCAGCAGCCAAGGAGTTGCGGGGGGGCGGGGCACAGATACGCAGTATTTT CASSQGVAGGRGTDTQYF
few TRBD1 TRBJ2-6 TRBV29-1 TGCAGCGTTGAGTGGTCAGGGGGTGGCTCTGGGGCCAACGTCCTGACTTTC CSVEWSGGGSGANVLTF
- TRBD1 TRBJ2-5 TRBV19 TGTGCCAGTAGTATGACAGGGGGTGAGGAGACCCAGTACTTC CASSMTGGEETQYF
- TRBD1 TRBJ2-7 TRBV4-3 TGCGCCAGCAGCCGAGGACAGGGGGACTACGAGCAGTACTTC CASSRGQGDYEQYF
once - TRBJ1-6 TRBV7-3 TGTGCCAGCAGCACCCAGGTCGATCCACCCCTCCACTTT CASSTQVDPPLHF